A single sample is the source of the 13 T cell receptor beta chains below, sequenced in a study of T cell responses to AZD1222 COVID-19 vaccine. Sequencing used immunoSEQ multiplex PCR; TCRdb keeps in-frame clones, though not all of them. This table holds around 130,000 clones, around 90% found once. Source: peripheral blood, taken 28 days after the second AZD1222 dose. These receptors all stem from an adult who received the AZD1222 COVID-19 vaccine.

This clone was picked up one time. The chain has TRBV28 and TRBJ1-4; 10 nucleotides align to TRBD1. CDR1 is MDHEN, CDR2 SYDVKM, per germline. J lost 8 bases, V lost 4 bases, and 4 bases had no gene match. CDR3 length: 14 residues. The CDR3 DNA is TGTGCCAGCAGTTCGGACAGGGGGAGAGAAAAACTGTTTTTT. Translation gives CASSSDRGREKLFF.

CDR3 bases: TGTGCCAGCCCTATGGGGGTATATAGCAATCAGCCCCAGCATTTT. This gives the protein CASPMGVYSNQPQHF. The chain uses TRBV5-6 and TRBJ1-5; weak D call: TRBD1 (5 bases). The CDR3 runs to 15 residues. V was cut by 7 bases and J by 0 bases, with 14 bases left in between. CDR1 SGHDT and CDR2 YYEEEE come from the germline V gene. The entire variable domain, with the rest obtained from reference TRBV5-6 and TRBJ1-5, is as follows: DAGVTQSPTHLIKTRGQQVTLRCSPKSGHDTVSWYQQALGQGPQFIFQYYEEEERQRGNFPDRFSGHQFPNYSSELNVNALLLGDSALYLCASPMGVYSNQPQHFGDGTRLSIL.

This chain joins TRBV7-9 and TRBJ1-2; 9 bases are shared with TRBD1. CDR3 size: 14 residues. Germline V gene lookup returns CDR1 SEHNR and CDR2 FQNEAQ (reference sequence). The V and J ends lost 3 bases and 7 bases, in that order; junction bases with no gene match: 6. CDR3 in amino acids: CASSFSGTGFGYTF. DNA for the CDR3: TGTGCCAGCAGCTTTTCCGGGACAGGGTTTGGCTACACCTTC.

This chain links TRBV19 with TRBJ1-2, with unresolved D. CDR1 and CDR2 from the germline V gene are LNHDA and SQIVND (reference sequence). The CDR3 is 14 residues long. Trimming pared 3 bases from V and 4 bases from J, leaving 12 bases between. CDR3 residues: CASSIGPETYGYTF. Here the CDR3 DNA reads TGTGCCAGTAGTATCGGACCCGAAACCTATGGCTACACCTTC.

The V and J genes are TRBV2 and TRBJ1-6; 9 nucleotides align to TRBD1. The CDR3 is 15 amino acids. Germline trimming cut 4 bases from V and 7 bases from J; bases unmatched to any gene: 5. Per germline, CDR1 SNHLY and CDR2 FYNNEI. In DNA, the CDR3 is TGTGCCAGCAGTGGAGGGACAGGGAAAAATTCACCCCTCCACTTT. Its protein product is CASSGGTGKNSPLHF.

The chain employs TRBV19 and TRBJ2-7; D is perhaps TRBD1 or TRBD2 (6 bases each). Between the trimmed V and J ends, which lost 5 bases and 3 bases, there was a span of 11 bases. Germline CDR1 and CDR2: LNHDA and SQIVND (reference sequence). The CDR3 covers 13 residues. DNA of the CDR3: TGTGCCAGTAGTGGGGGGCCGGGCTACGAGCAGTACGTC. It yields the protein CASSGGPGYEQYV.

This clone was counted once. The chain joins TRBV5-8 to TRBJ1-1; D uncertain. The CDR3 loop spans 12 amino acids. Germline V gives CDR1 SGHTS, CDR2 YDEGEE. Trimming left V 3 bases short and J 4 bases short, with 7 bases between. CDR3 coding DNA: TGTGCCAGCAGCTACGCGATCACTGAAGCTTTCTTT. Encoded protein: CASSYAITEAFF.

This rearrangement joins TRBV7-2 to TRBJ1-6; D is possibly TRBD1 (6 bases). Trimming cost V 6 bases and J 7 bases, with 16 bases left between them. Per germline, CDR1 SGHTA and CDR2 FQGNSA. The CDR3 totals 15 residues. This chain's CDR3 is CASRVEGGGNSPLHF. The DNA of the CDR3 is TGTGCCAGCAGAGTGGAGGGGGGGGGAAATTCACCCCTCCACTTT. Supplemented by reference TRBV7-2 and TRBJ1-6, the full variable domain reads GAGVSQSPSNKVTEKGKDVELRCDPISGHTALYWYRQSLGQGLEFLIYFQGNSAPDKSGLPSDRFSAERTGGSVSTLTIQRTQQEDSAVYLCASRVEGGGNSPLHFGNGTRLTVT.

J is TRBJ1-1 and V is TRBV11-2; unclear D gene. The CDR3 sequence is 14 residues long. V lost 1 base to trimming and J lost 4 bases, with 10 bases between them. CDR1 SGHAT and CDR2 FQNNGV come from the germline V gene. The CDR3 is CASSLARVSTEAFF. For the CDR3, the DNA is TGTGCCAGCAGCTTAGCAAGGGTTAGCACTGAAGCTTTCTTT.

The chain carries TRBV19 and TRBJ1-5, with D possibly being TRBD1 (5 bases). The germline CDR1 and CDR2 sequences are LNHDA and SQIVND (reference sequence). The CDR3 is made up of 14 amino acids. With 4 bases removed from V and 4 bases from J, the gap between germline ends came to 11 bases. The CDR3 DNA follows: TGTGCCAGTAGTAAGCAGGGAGGGAATCAGCCCCAGCATTTT. Translated: CASSKQGGNQPQHF.

The chain uses TRBV3-1 (or the pseudogene TRBV3-2) and TRBJ1-3; D is undetermined. V was cut by 1 base and J by 2 bases, with 9 bases left in between. CDR1 is LGHDT and CDR2 is YNNKEL in the germline V gene (reference sequence). CDR3 size: 15 residues. DNA for the CDR3: TGTGCCAGCAGCCAAGTCGCGACACCTGGAAACACCATATATTTT. Its protein is CASSQVATPGNTIYF.

The V and J genes are TRBV7-8 and TRBJ1-2, with a possible D match to TRBD1 (6 bases). CDR1 and CDR2 (germline): SGHVS, FQNEAQ. V was shortened by 5 bases and J by 2 bases, with 15 bases between the two germline ends. There are 15 residues in the CDR3. The CDR3 loop is CASSPRGGANYGYTF. The DNA for the CDR3 is TGTGCCAGCAGCCCCCGGGGGGGCGCGAACTATGGCTACACCTTC.

The V call is TRBV5-1, the J call TRBJ1-1; D might be TRBD1 (6 bases). The ends were cut back, 3 bases at V and 7 bases at J, with 13 bases in the middle. CDR3 length: 13 residues. Germline V lookup: CDR1 SGHRS, CDR2 YFSETQ. The CDR3 DNA is TGCGCCAGCAGCTCCCACAGGGAGAGTGAAGCTTTCTTT. Its translation is CASSSHRESEAFF.